This TCR beta chain was sequenced in a study of CD4+ T cells in melanoma. The study's findings and limits: CD8+ T cell, macrophage and B cell function reportedly correlated with neoantigen-specific CD4+ T cells. Reportedly, melanoma neoantigen-specific CD4+ T cells showed varied differentiation states.

This clone was seen only a few times. Its cognate antigen is unknown. Other DNA sequences in this sample translate to the same CDR3. The V and J ends lost 2 bases and 4 bases respectively, with 16 bases between them. Germline V gives CDR1 SGHRS, CDR2 YFSETQ. This CDR3 contains 16 residues. Assay used: immunoSEQ multiplex PCR; TCRdb lists only in-frame clones, some missing. The repertoire consists of around 10,000 clones, with about 63% occurring once and the leading ten covering about 14%. This sequence joins TRBV5-1 and TRBJ1-3; D possibly corresponds to TRBD1 (6 bases). The source of this sequence is a human donor with melanoma. Sequenced: cells from a culture (not recorded whether cultured in vitro). The CDR3 coding sequence is TGCGCCAGCAGCTTAAGAGAGGGGGGATCCGGAAACACCATATATTTT. This encodes CASSLREGGSGNTIYF.